One and the same sample provided the 5 T cell receptor beta chains below, sequenced in a study of CD8+CD57+ T cells in acquired aplastic anemia. Both TCR beta VDJ combination and CDR3 sequence profiling were carried out. Genomic DNA was the template for this profiling. Each CDR3 protein is one row after TCRdb ran MiXCR on the reads. This table holds about 220,000 distinct CDR3 sequences, around 43% found once. Previously, flow cytometry had revealed CD8+CD57+ cell expansion in the patients chosen for sequencing. The sample consisted of sorted CD4+, CD8+, or CD8+CD57+ T cells (not recorded which) from PBMCs. The receptors stem from a human donor with aplastic anemia.

The chain joins TRBV6-5 to TRBJ2-1; 8 bases are shared with TRBD2. With V trimmed by 2 bases and J by 5 bases, 5 bases remained unmatched. Germline assignment: CDR1 MNHEY and CDR2 SVGAGI. CDR3 length: 15 amino acids. As DNA, the CDR3 is TGTGCCAGCAGTTACACACTAGCGGCCGACAATGAGCAGTTCTTC. Its translation: CASSYTLAADNEQFF.

This clonotype was observed many times. V is TRBV9 and J is TRBJ2-3, with D hard to call. V was cut by 4 bases and J by 1 base, with 13 bases left in between. Per the germline V gene, CDR1 is SGDLS and CDR2 is YYNGEE. This CDR3 contains 15 residues. CDR3 DNA: TGTGCCAGCAGCATAAAAAATGGGGGCACAGATACGCAGTATTTT. It is translated as CASSIKNGGTDTQYF.

This clonotype turned up a few times. It may be a read error: a sequence one base away is much more abundant. V and J are TRBV20-1 and TRBJ2-2; D not resolved. Germline CDR1 and CDR2: DFQATT and SNEGSKA (reference sequence). This CDR3 has 15 residues. In DNA, the CDR3 is TGCAGTGCTAGAGATACCCAGGCGAACACCAGGGAGCTGTTTTTT. Amino acid sequence: CSARDTQANTRELFF.

This clonotype was counted at least ten times. This chain joins TRBV5-6 and TRBJ2-1; D gene unclear. The CDR3 sequence is 13 residues long. Germline CDR1 and CDR2: SGHDT and YYEEEE. Trimming took off 0 bases at V and 5 bases at J, with 6 bases between the two ends. CDR3 in amino acids: CASSLEYHNEQFF. The CDR3 DNA reads TGTGCCAGCAGCTTGGAGTACCACAATGAGCAGTTCTTC.

In this sample, this clonotype turned up a few times. The chain has TRBV4-3 and TRBJ2-5; 9 bases are a match to TRBD2. The CDR3 extends over 19 amino acids. The ends lost 3 bases at V and 0 bases at J; junction bases unmatched: 14. Germline loops: CDR1 LGHNA, CDR2 YSLEER. The CDR3, as DNA: TGCGCCAGCAGCCAGAGGCTAACTAGCGGGCCGGAGTACCAAGAGACCCAGTACTTC. The encoded protein is CASSQRLTSGPEYQETQYF.